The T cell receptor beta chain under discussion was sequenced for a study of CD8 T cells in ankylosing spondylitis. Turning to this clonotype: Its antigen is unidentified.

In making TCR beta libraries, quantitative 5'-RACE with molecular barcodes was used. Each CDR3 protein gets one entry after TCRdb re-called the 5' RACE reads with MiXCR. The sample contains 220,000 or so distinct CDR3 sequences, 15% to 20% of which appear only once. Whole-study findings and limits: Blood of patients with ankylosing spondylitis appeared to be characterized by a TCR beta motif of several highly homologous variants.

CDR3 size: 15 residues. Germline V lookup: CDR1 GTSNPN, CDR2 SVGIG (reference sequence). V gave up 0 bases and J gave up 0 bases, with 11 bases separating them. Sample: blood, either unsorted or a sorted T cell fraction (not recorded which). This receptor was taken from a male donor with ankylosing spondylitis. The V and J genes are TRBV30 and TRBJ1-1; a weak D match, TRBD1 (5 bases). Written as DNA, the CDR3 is TGTGCCTGGAGTGTAGGGGCCTATTTGAACACTGAAGCTTTCTTT. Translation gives CAWSVGAYLNTEAFF.